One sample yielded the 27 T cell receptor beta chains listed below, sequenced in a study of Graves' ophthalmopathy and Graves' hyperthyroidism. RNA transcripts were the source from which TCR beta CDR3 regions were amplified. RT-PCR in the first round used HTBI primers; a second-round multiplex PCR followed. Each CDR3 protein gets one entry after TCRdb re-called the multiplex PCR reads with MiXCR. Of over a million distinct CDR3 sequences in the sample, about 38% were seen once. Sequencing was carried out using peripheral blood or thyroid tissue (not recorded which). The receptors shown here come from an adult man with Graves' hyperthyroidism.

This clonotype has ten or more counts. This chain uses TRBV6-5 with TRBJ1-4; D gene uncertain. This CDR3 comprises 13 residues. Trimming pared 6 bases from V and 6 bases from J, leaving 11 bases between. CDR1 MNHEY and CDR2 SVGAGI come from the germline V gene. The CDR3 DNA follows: TGTGCCAGCAGGCAAGGTCGACATGAAAAACTGTTTTTT. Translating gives CASRQGRHEKLFF.

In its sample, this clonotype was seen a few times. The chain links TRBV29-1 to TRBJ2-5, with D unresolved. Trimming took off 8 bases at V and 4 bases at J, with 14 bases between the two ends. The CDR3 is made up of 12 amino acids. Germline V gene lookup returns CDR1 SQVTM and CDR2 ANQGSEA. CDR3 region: CSPREGLETQYF. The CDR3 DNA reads TGCAGCCCCCGCGAAGGGTTAGAGACCCAGTACTTC.

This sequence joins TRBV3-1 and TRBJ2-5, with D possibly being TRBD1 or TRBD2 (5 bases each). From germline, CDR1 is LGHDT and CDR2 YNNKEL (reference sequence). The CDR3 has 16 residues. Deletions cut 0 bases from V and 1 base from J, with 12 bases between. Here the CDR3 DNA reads TGTGCCAGCAGCCAAGAATCCGGGGCAGGCCAAGAGACCCAGTACTTC. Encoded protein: CASSQESGAGQETQYF.

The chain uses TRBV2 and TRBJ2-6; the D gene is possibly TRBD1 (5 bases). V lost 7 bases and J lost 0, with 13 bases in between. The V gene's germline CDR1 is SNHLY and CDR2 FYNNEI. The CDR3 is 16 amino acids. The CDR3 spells CASKQDKFSGANVLTF. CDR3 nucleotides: TGTGCCAGCAAACAGGACAAGTTCTCTGGGGCCAACGTCCTGACTTTC. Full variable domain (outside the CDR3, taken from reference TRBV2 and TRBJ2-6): EPEVTQTPSHQVTQMGQEVILRCVPISNHLYFYWYRQILGQKVEFLVSFYNNEISEKSEIFDDQFSVERPDGSNFTLKIRSTKLEDSAMYFCASKQDKFSGANVLTFGAGSRLTVL.

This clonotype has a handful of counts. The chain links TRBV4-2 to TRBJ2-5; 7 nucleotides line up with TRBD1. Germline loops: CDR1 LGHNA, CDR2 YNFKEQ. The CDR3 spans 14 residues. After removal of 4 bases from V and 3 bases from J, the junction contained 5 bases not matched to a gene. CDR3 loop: CASSPDRVEETQYF. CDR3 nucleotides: TGTGCCAGCAGCCCAGACAGGGTGGAAGAGACCCAGTACTTC.

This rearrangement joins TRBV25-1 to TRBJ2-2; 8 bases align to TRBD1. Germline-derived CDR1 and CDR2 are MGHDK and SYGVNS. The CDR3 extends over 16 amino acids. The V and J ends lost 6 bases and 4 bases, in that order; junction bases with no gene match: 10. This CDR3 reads CASSQDGQGSTGELFF. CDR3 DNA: TGTGCCAGCAGCCAAGACGGACAGGGAAGCACCGGGGAGCTGTTTTTT.

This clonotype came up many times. DNA of the CDR3: TGCAGTGCTAGAGCGGATGGAAACACCATATATTTT. It codes for CSARADGNTIYF. The chain links TRBV20-1 to TRBJ1-3, with D uncertain. Between the trimmed V and J ends, which lost 1 base and 3 bases, there was a span of 4 bases. The CDR3 has 12 residues. CDR1 is DFQATT and CDR2 is SNEGSKA in the germline V gene (reference sequence).

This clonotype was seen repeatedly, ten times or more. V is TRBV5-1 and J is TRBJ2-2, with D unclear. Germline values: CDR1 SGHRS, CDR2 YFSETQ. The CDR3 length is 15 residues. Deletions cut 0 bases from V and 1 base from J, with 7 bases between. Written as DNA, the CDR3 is TGCGCCAGCAGCTTGGCCGGCCAGAACACCGGGGAGCTGTTTTTT. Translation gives CASSLAGQNTGELFF.

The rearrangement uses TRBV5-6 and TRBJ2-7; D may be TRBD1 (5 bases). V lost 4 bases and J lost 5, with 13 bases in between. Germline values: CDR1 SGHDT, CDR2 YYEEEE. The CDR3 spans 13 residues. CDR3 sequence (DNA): TGTGCCAGCAGCCCGGACACGGCGGACGAGCAGTACTTC. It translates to CASSPDTADEQYF.

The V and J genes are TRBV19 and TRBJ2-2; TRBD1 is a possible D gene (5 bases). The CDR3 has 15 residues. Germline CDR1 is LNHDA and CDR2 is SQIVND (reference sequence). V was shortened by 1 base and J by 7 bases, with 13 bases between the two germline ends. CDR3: CASSIVGHDDGELFF. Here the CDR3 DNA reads TGTGCCAGTAGTATAGTTGGACACGACGACGGGGAGCTGTTTTTT.

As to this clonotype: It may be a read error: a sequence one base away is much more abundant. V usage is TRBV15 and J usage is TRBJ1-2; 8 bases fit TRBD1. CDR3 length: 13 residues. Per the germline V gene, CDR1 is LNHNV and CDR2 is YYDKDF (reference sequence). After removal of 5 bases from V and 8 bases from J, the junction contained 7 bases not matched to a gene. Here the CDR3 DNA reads TGTGCCACCAGCTTAGACAGGGGAGTCGGCTACACCTTC. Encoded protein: CATSLDRGVGYTF.

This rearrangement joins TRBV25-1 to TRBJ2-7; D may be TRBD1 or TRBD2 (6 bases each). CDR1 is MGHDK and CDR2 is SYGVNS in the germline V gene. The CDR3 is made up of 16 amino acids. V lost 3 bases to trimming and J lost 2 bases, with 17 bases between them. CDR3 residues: CASSDGGQGIAYEQYF. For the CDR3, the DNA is TGTGCCAGCAGTGACGGGGGCCAGGGGATCGCCTACGAGCAGTACTTC.

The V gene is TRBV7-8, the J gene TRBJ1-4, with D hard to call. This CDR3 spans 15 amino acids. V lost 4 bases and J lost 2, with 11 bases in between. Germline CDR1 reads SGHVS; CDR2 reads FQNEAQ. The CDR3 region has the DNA TGTGCCAGCAGCTGGGTTCAAGTTACTAATGAAAAACTGTTTTTT. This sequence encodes CASSWVQVTNEKLFF.

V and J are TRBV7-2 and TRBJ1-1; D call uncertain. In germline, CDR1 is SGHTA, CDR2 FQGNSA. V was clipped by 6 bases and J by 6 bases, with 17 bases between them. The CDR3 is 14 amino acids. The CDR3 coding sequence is TGTGCCAGCAGGTCTAAGTTGGGGAGCGCTGAAGCTTTCTTT. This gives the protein CASRSKLGSAEAFF.

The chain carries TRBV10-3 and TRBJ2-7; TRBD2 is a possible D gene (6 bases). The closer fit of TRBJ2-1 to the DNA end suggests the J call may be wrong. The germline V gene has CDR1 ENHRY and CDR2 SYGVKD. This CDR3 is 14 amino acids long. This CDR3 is CAIKASLAQNEQFF. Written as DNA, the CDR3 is TGTGCCATCAAGGCTTCGCTAGCGCAGAATGAGCAGTTCTTC.

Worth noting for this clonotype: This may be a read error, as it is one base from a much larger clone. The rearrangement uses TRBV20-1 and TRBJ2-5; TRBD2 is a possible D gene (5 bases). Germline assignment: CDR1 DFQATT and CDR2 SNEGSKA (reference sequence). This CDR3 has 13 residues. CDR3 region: CSQKTPSLKTQDF. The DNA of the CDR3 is TGCAGTCAAAAGACCCCTAGCTTAAAGACCCAGGACTTC.

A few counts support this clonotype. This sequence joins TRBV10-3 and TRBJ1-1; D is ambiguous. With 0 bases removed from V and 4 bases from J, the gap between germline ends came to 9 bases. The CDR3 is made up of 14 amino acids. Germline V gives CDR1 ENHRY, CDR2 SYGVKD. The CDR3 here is CAISESISGTEAFF. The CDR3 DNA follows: TGTGCCATCAGTGAGTCGATTTCGGGCACTGAAGCTTTCTTT.

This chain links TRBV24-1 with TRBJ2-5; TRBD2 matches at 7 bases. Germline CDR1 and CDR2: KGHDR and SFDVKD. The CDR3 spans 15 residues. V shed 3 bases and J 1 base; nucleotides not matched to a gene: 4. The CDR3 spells CATSDQGLFQETQYF. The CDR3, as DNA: TGTGCCACCAGTGATCAGGGACTATTCCAAGAGACCCAGTACTTC.

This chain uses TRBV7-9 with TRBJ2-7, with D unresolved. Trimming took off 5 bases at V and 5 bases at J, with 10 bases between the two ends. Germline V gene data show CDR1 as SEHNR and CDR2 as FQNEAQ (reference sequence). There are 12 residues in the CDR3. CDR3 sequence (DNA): TGTGCCAGCAGCCGCCTAGGCGACGAGCAGTACTTC. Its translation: CASSRLGDEQYF.

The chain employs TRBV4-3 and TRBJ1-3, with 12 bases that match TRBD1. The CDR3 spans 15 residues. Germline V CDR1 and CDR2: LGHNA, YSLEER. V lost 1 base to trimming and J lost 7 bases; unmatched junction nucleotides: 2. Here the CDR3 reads CASSQAGQGANTIYF. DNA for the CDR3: TGCGCCAGCAGCCAAGCGGGACAGGGGGCGAACACCATATATTTT.

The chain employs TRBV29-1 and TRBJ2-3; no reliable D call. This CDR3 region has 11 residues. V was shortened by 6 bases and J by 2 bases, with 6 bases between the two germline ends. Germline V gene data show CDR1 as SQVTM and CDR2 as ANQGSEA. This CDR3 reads CSVQVTDTQYF. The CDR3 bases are TGCAGCGTCCAGGTCACAGATACGCAGTATTTT.

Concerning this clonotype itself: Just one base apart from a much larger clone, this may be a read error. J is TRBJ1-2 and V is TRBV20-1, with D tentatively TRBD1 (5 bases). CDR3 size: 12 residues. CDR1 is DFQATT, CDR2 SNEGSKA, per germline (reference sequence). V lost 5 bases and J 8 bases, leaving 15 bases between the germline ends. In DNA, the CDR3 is TGCAGTGCTGCCCCCCGGGGACGGGGCTACACCTTC. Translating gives CSAAPRGRGYTF.

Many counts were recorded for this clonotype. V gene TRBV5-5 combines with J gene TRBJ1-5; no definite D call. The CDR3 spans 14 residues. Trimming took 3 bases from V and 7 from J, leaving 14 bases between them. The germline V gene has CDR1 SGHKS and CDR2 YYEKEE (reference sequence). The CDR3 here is CASSSLAVGQPQHF. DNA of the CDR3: TGTGCCAGCAGCTCTTTAGCGGTCGGGCAGCCCCAGCATTTT.

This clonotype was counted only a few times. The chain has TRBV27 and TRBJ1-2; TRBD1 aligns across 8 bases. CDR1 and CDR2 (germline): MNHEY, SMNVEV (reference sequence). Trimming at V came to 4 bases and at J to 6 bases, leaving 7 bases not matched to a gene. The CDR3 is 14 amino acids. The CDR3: CASSSGQGLHGYTF. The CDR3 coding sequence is TGTGCCAGCAGTTCTGGACAGGGTTTACATGGCTACACCTTC.

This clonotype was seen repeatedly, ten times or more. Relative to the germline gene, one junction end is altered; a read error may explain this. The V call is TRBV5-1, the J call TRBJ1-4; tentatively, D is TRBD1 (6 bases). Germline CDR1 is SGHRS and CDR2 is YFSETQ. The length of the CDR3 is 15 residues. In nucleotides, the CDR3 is TGTGCCAGCAGCACCTACAGGGTAGCTAATGAAAAACTGTTTTTT. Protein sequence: CASSTYRVANEKLFF.

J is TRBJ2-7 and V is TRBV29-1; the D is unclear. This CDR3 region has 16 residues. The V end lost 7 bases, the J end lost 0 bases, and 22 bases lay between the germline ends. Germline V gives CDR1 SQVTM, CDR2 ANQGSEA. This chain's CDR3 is CSAVGMSERSSYEQYF. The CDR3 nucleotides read TGCAGCGCTGTTGGGATGAGCGAACGAAGCTCCTACGAGCAGTACTTC.

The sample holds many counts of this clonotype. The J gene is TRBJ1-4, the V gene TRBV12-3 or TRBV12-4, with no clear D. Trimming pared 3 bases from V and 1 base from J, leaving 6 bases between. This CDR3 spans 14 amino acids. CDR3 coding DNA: TGTGCCAGCAGTTTCACTCGAACTAATGAAAAACTGTTTTTT. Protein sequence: CASSFTRTNEKLFF.